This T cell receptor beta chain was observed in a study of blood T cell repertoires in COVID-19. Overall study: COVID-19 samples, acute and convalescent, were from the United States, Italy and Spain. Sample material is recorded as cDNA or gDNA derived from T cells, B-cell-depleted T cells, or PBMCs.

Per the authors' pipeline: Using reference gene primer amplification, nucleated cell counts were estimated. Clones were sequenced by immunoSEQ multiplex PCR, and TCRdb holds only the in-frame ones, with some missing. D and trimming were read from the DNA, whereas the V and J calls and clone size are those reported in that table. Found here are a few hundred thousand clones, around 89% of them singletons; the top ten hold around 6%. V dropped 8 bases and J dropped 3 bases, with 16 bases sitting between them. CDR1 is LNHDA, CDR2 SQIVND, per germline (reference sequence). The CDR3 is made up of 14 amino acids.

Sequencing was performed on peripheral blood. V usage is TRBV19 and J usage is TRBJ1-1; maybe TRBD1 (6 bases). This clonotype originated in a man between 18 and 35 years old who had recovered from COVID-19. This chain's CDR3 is CASVQGQEYTEAFF. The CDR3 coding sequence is TGTGCCAGTGTTCAGGGGCAGGAATACACTGAAGCTTTCTTT.